This T cell receptor beta chain was sequenced for a study of radiotherapy plus CTLA-4 blockade in lung cancer. Study-wide background: For around 18% of patients, objective responses occurred, and about 34% had disease control.

Study-wide points: TCR clones originating in tumors grew in number in blood after radiotherapy plus ipilimumab.

Worth noting for this clone: Its target is unknown.

CDR1 is MNHEY and CDR2 is SVGAGI in the germline V gene. After removal of 6 bases from V and 3 bases from J, the junction contained 6 bases not matched to a gene. The CDR3 covers 14 residues. Assay used: immunoSEQ multiplex PCR; TCRdb lists only in-frame clones, some missing. Of tens of thousands of clones in the sample, roughly 86% were seen once. The clonotype was recovered from a human donor with non-small cell lung cancer whose response to radiotherapy plus ipilimumab could not be evaluated. The sample consisted of peripheral blood, taken from a patient treated with radiotherapy plus ipilimumab. V and J are TRBV6-5 and TRBJ2-7; TRBD1 aligns across 9 bases. The CDR3 protein is CASRRTGEGYEQYF. CDR3 DNA sequence: TGTGCCAGCAGGAGGACAGGGGAGGGCTACGAGCAGTACTTC.